This passage covers 2 T cell receptor beta chains from one sample sequenced in a study of brain T cells in children with intractable seizures. The protocol was immunoSEQ multiplex PCR, while the TCRdb copy is restricted to in-frame clones and leaves out a portion. The sample shows about 80,000 clones, 90% to 95% of them seen only once. The specimen was peripheral blood, collected at surgery. The receptors originated from a girl aged 2 to 9 with Rasmussen encephalitis and intractable seizures.

As DNA, the CDR3 is TGTGCCAGCAGTTACCGGCCGGCGGACATGAACACTGAAGCTTTCTTT. Its protein product is CASSYRPADMNTEAFF. This rearrangement joins TRBV6-5 to TRBJ1-1, with D tentatively TRBD1 (5 bases). With 2 bases removed from V and 0 bases from J, the gap between germline ends came to 13 bases. Germline V CDR1 and CDR2: MNHEY, SVGAGI. CDR3 length equals 16 residues.

The J gene is TRBJ1-1, the V gene TRBV6-5, with 7 bases identical to TRBD1. J was trimmed by 1 base and V by 5 bases; bases with no gene match: 7. CDR3 length equals 15 residues. Germline V gene sequence: CDR1 MNHEY, CDR2 SVGAGI. Here the CDR3 DNA reads TGTGCCAGCAGTCCGCCCCGGACAGGGAACACTGAAGCTTTCTTT. Translation: CASSPPRTGNTEAFF.